A single sample is the source of the 30 T cell receptor beta chains below, sequenced in a study of patients and donors after allogeneic stem cell transplantation. MiXCR, run by TCRdb on the RT-PCR reads, gives a single entry per CDR3 protein. Of tens of thousands of distinct CDR3 sequences listed, around 27% are singletons. Sequences were obtained from blood, either unsorted or a sorted T cell fraction (not recorded which). These receptors were obtained from a human donor who was either an allogeneic HSCT recipient or a stem cell or donor lymphocyte infusion donor (not recorded which). It is not recorded whose cells these are; they may come from a transplant donor.

This clonotype has a handful of counts. This rearrangement joins TRBV20-1 to TRBJ1-2, with TRBD1 matching 7 bases. This CDR3 has 14 residues. Losses at the gene ends were 3 bases for V and 1 base for J; bases not matched to a gene: 5. Germline CDR1 DFQATT, CDR2 SNEGSKA (reference sequence). The CDR3 DNA reads as TGCAGTGCTAGTCCGGGACAGCTTAACTATGGCTACACCTTC. Translated, it gives CSASPGQLNYGYTF.

This clonotype was detected only a few times. The rearrangement uses TRBV20-1 and TRBJ2-7, with TRBD2 matching over 7 bases. With 0 bases clipped from V and 0 bases from J, the junction kept 8 bases outside the gene matches. Germline V gene lookup returns CDR1 DFQATT and CDR2 SNEGSKA (reference sequence). The CDR3 length is 16 residues. The CDR3 reads CSARDSGRTSSYEQYF. The CDR3 coding sequence is TGCAGTGCTAGAGATTCAGGCAGGACTAGCTCCTACGAGCAGTACTTC.

This clonotype came up a few times. This chain uses TRBV12-3 or TRBV12-4 with TRBJ2-1; D remains ambiguous. The CDR3 consists of 11 residues. V was cut by 7 bases and J by 13 bases, with 14 bases left in between. CDR3 loop: CASKSGPQQFF. CDR3 sequence (DNA): TGTGCCAGCAAATCCGGACCCCAACAGTTCTTC.

This clonotype occurred a few times. The chain carries TRBV5-4 and TRBJ1-1; D not resolved. The CDR3 contains 11 residues. Germline CDR1 and CDR2: SGHNT and YYREEE (reference sequence). V was pared by 0 bases and J by 6 bases, with 3 bases between. The CDR3 DNA sequence: TGTGCCAGCAGCTTGGGGGCTGAAGCTTTCTTT. Its translation is CASSLGAEAFF.

The rearrangement joins TRBV10-3 to TRBJ2-1, with a weak D call TRBD1 (6 bases). In germline, CDR1 is ENHRY, CDR2 SYGVKD. The CDR3 loop spans 12 amino acids. Trimming removed 7 bases at V and 4 bases at J, with 8 bases between. The CDR3 sequence: CAITQGYNEQFF. The CDR3 DNA is TGTGCCATCACCCAGGGGTACAATGAGCAGTTCTTC.

The chain employs TRBV12-3 or TRBV12-4 and TRBJ2-4, with D possibly TRBD1 on 5 matching bases. The CDR3 is made up of 14 amino acids. V lost 7 bases to trimming and J lost 4 bases, with 14 bases between them. As DNA, the CDR3 is TGTGCCAGCAAACCTGACAGCCTGAAAAACATTCAGTACTTC. Residues: CASKPDSLKNIQYF.

The chain links TRBV12-3 or TRBV12-4 to TRBJ1-2; D might be TRBD1 (6 bases). Deletions cut 5 bases from V and 6 bases from J, with 16 bases between. This CDR3 has 14 amino acids. Here the CDR3 reads CASSGTPILNGYTF. The DNA of the CDR3 is TGTGCCAGCAGTGGGACACCTATTTTAAATGGCTACACCTTC.

A few counts support this clonotype. J is TRBJ1-4 and V is TRBV2; no firm D call. Trimming stripped 8 bases from V and 4 bases from J, with 5 bases between. Germline V gives CDR1 SNHLY, CDR2 FYNNEI. CDR3 size: 11 residues. The CDR3 loop is CASLNNEKLFF. In DNA form, the CDR3 reads TGTGCCAGCCTAAATAATGAAAAACTGTTTTTT.

This clonotype was seen ten or more times. The chain joins TRBV6-6 to TRBJ1-1; D is unclear. Germline V gene lookup returns CDR1 MNHNY and CDR2 SVGAGI (reference sequence). The CDR3 is 15 amino acids. V lost 2 bases to trimming and J lost 1 base, with 11 bases between them. This CDR3 reads CASSYDWERNTEAFF. The CDR3 nucleotides are TGTGCCAGCAGTTACGATTGGGAAAGGAACACTGAAGCTTTCTTT.

This clonotype was counted only a few times. The V gene is TRBV5-1, the J gene TRBJ1-5; D not resolved. CDR1 and CDR2 (germline): SGHRS, YFSETQ. This CDR3 has 17 amino acids. With 8 bases removed from V and 0 bases from J, the gap between germline ends came to 21 bases. Written as DNA, the CDR3 is TGCGCCAGGACACTCATACGGGCCGACGTTAGCAATCAGCCCCAGCATTTT. It is translated as CARTLIRADVSNQPQHF.

The chain uses TRBV6-2 or TRBV6-3 and TRBJ2-7, with 8 bases that match TRBD2. Looked up from germline, CDR1 is MNHEY and CDR2 is SVGEGT. CDR3 length: 17 amino acids. The J segment lost 3 bases and the V segment lost 0 bases, leaving 10 bases of the junction unmatched. The CDR3 spells CASSYSMLSGSFYEQYF. The CDR3 DNA is TGTGCCAGCAGTTACTCGATGCTCAGCGGGAGTTTCTACGAGCAGTACTTC.

This clonotype was picked up many times. V is TRBV20-1 and J is TRBJ1-6; the match to TRBD1 covers 7 bases. Trimming at V came to 6 bases and at J to 7 bases, leaving 6 bases not matched to a gene. The germline V gene encodes CDR1 DFQATT and CDR2 SNEGSKA (reference sequence). CDR3 size: 13 residues. The CDR3 nucleotides read TGCAGTGCAAGGGACAGCGTCAATTCACCCCTCCACTTT. It codes for CSARDSVNSPLHF.

This chain links TRBV3-1 with TRBJ2-7, with a weak D call TRBD2 (5 bases). The CDR3 extends over 12 amino acids. The ends were cut back, 1 base at V and 6 bases at J, with 7 bases in the middle. The germline V gene encodes CDR1 LGHDT and CDR2 YNNKEL (reference sequence). CDR3: CASSQGSGEQYF. CDR3 DNA: TGTGCCAGCAGCCAAGGCAGCGGCGAGCAGTACTTC.

This clonotype has just a few counts. This chain uses TRBV3-1 with TRBJ1-6; no clear D gene. This CDR3 is 13 amino acids long. Trimming cost V 1 base and J 7 bases, with 5 bases left between them. Per germline, CDR1 LGHDT and CDR2 YNNKEL (reference sequence). The CDR3 loop reads CASSQGANSPLHF. The CDR3 nucleotides are TGTGCCAGCAGCCAAGGGGCGAATTCACCCCTCCACTTT.

This clonotype was recorded a few times. The J gene is TRBJ1-3, the V gene TRBV12-3 or TRBV12-4, with D tentatively TRBD1 (5 bases). Trimming pared 2 bases from V and 2 bases from J, leaving 10 bases between. The CDR3 is 15 amino acids. The CDR3 sequence: CASSLQGYAGNTIYF. The CDR3 bases are TGTGCCAGCAGTTTACAGGGATATGCTGGAAACACCATATATTTT.

The rearrangement joins TRBV12-3 or TRBV12-4 to TRBJ1-4; D is perhaps TRBD1 (5 bases). This CDR3 region has 16 residues. V shed 6 bases and J shed 0 bases, with 14 bases lying between them. In nucleotides, the CDR3 is TGTGCCAGCAGGATCGAGGGAGGGGCAACTAATGAAAAACTGTTTTTT. Translating it yields CASRIEGGATNEKLFF.

This sequence joins TRBV3-1 and TRBJ2-7, with a possible D match to TRBD2 (6 bases). The CDR3 loop spans 13 amino acids. Trimming took 5 bases from V and 3 from J, leaving 11 bases between them. CDR1 and CDR2 from the germline V gene are LGHDT and YNNKEL (reference sequence). CDR3 nucleotide sequence: TGTGCCAGCAGCTGGACTACCCACTACGAGCAGTACTTC. Translating gives CASSWTTHYEQYF.

V usage is TRBV20-1 and J usage is TRBJ1-2; D gene unclear. The CDR3 is 16 amino acids. V was cut by 0 bases and J by 2 bases, with 16 bases left in between. Germline CDR1 reads DFQATT; CDR2 reads SNEGSKA (reference sequence). Here the CDR3 reads CSAREAQRTGNYGYTF. The CDR3 DNA reads as TGCAGTGCTAGAGAGGCCCAGAGAACGGGGAACTATGGCTACACCTTC.

This clonotype showed up just a few times. The V call is TRBV12-3 or TRBV12-4, the J call TRBJ2-7, with TRBD2 identical over 7 bases. The CDR3 has 14 residues. Trimming cost V 5 bases and J 2 bases; bases outside gene matches: 6. The CDR3 bases are TGTGCCAGCAGTAGGACTAGTCTTGCCTACGAGCAGTACTTC. Translation gives CASSRTSLAYEQYF.

The chain links TRBV5-1 to TRBJ2-7; 10 bases match TRBD1. CDR3 length equals 15 residues. The J segment lost 4 bases and the V segment lost 3 bases, leaving 7 bases of the junction unmatched. CDR1 is SGHRS and CDR2 is YFSETQ in the germline V gene. CDR3 loop: CASSSWTGGEYEQYF. The DNA of the CDR3 is TGCGCCAGCAGCTCCTGGACAGGGGGTGAATACGAGCAGTACTTC.

In this sample, this clonotype turned up a few times. This chain links TRBV24-1 with TRBJ2-5, with D unclear. CDR1 is KGHDR, CDR2 SFDVKD, per germline. V shed 9 bases and J shed 1 base, with 20 bases lying between them. The CDR3 loop spans 16 amino acids. CDR3 nucleotide sequence: TGTGCCACCGGGCCGCTGGCGCGAGGTAGCCAAGAGACCCAGTACTTC. It is translated as CATGPLARGSQETQYF.

This clonotype occurred many times. The genes are TRBV12-3 or TRBV12-4 and TRBJ2-7, with 12 positions matching TRBD1. The CDR3 contains 16 residues. The trim removed 3 bases at V and 7 bases at J, leaving 10 bases unmatched. CDR3 region: CASSFSGQGAWGEQYF. The CDR3 coding sequence is TGTGCCAGCAGTTTTTCGGGACAGGGGGCGTGGGGTGAGCAGTACTTC.

The chain employs TRBV12-3 or TRBV12-4 and TRBJ2-1; no firm D call. V was shortened by 3 bases and J by 9 bases, with 6 bases between the two germline ends. This CDR3 has 11 amino acids. The CDR3 sequence is CASSFGVEQFF. DNA of the CDR3: TGTGCCAGCAGTTTCGGAGTTGAGCAGTTCTTC.

This CDR3 is CASSVAGGLQETQYF. Written as DNA, the CDR3 is TGTGCCAGCAGCGTAGCGGGAGGGCTGCAAGAGACCCAGTACTTC. The chain joins TRBV9 to TRBJ2-5, with 8 bases fitting TRBD2. Germline-derived CDR1 and CDR2 are SGDLS and YYNGEE. V lost 0 bases to trimming and J lost 2 bases; unmatched junction nucleotides: 3. The CDR3 is 15 amino acids.

J is TRBJ2-3 and V is TRBV18; D may be TRBD1 or TRBD2 (5 bases each). CDR3 length: 17 amino acids. The V end was cut by 0 bases, the J end by 2 bases, with 15 bases between. Germline CDR1 KGHSH, CDR2 LQKENI. DNA of the CDR3: TGTGCCAGCTCACCACCGTTCCTAGCTGGGGCCACAGATACGCAGTATTTT. It encodes CASSPPFLAGATDTQYF.

This clonotype was seen more than once but under ten times. The chain uses TRBV12-3 or TRBV12-4 and TRBJ2-5; D is possibly TRBD1 or TRBD2 (6 bases each). The CDR3 sequence is 15 residues long. V lost 7 bases and J lost 2, with 17 bases in between. The CDR3 protein is CASNLVGGPQETQYF. The DNA for the CDR3 is TGTGCCAGCAACCTCGTGGGGGGCCCTCAAGAGACCCAGTACTTC.

The J gene is TRBJ2-1, the V gene TRBV2; D may correspond to TRBD1 or TRBD2 (5 bases each). Trimming removed 6 bases at V and 4 bases at J, with 25 bases between. This CDR3 has 18 amino acids. Germline lookup yields CDR1 SNHLY and CDR2 FYNNEI. The CDR3 sequence: CASSALSWGLAVYNEQFF. In DNA, the CDR3 is TGTGCCAGCAGCGCTCTCAGTTGGGGCCTAGCAGTTTACAATGAGCAGTTCTTC.

V gene TRBV9 combines with J gene TRBJ1-3; D is undetermined. Trimming left V 0 bases short and J 0 bases short, with 7 bases between. The CDR3 consists of 15 residues. Per germline, CDR1 SGDLS and CDR2 YYNGEE. The CDR3 spells CASSVGVSSGNTIYF. In DNA, the CDR3 is TGTGCCAGCAGCGTAGGGGTGAGCTCTGGAAACACCATATATTTT.

This clonotype was counted only a few times. The V and J genes are TRBV14 and TRBJ1-5; D remains unclear. The V gene lost 1 base and the J gene lost 9 bases, with 10 bases spanning the gap. The CDR3 covers 13 residues. Germline CDR1 SGHDN, CDR2 FVKESK. CDR3 residues: CASSQGGRRPQHF. As DNA, the CDR3 is TGTGCCAGCAGCCAAGGTGGGAGGAGGCCCCAGCATTTT.

There are many counts of this clonotype. The chain recombines TRBV7-8 with TRBJ1-5; D unresolved. Trimming took off 5 bases at V and 2 bases at J, with 10 bases between the two ends. The CDR3 sequence is 14 residues long. The V gene's germline CDR1 is SGHVS and CDR2 FQNEAQ. CDR3 region: CASSPLGGNQPQHF. DNA of the CDR3: TGTGCCAGCAGCCCGCTCGGTGGCAATCAGCCCCAGCATTTT.